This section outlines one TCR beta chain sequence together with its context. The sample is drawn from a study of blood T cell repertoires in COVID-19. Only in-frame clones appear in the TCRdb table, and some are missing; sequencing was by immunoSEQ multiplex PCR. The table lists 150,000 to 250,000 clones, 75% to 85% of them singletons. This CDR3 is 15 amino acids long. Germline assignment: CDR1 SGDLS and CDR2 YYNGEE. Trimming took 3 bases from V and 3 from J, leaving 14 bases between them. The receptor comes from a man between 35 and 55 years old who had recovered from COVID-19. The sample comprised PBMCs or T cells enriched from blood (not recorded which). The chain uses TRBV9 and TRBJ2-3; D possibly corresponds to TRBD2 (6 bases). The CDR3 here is CASSGDAGLTDTQYF. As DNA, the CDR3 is TGTGCCAGCAGCGGTGACGCGGGGCTTACAGATACGCAGTATTTT. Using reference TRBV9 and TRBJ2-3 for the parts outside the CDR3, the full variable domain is DSGVTQTPKHLITATGQRVTLRCSPRSGDLSVYWYQQSLDQGLQFLIQYYNGEERAKGNILERFSAQQFPDLHSELNLSSLELGDSALYFCASSGDAGLTDTQYFGPGTRLTVL.